Below are 21 T cell receptor beta chains sequenced from a single sample in a study of cytomegalovirus exposure and HLA in healthy donors. PCR involved 60 Vbeta and 13 Jbeta primers. Using immunoSEQ multiplex PCR, the repertoire was profiled, and TCRdb retains in-frame clones only, with some absent. The sample lists roughly 100,000 clones; around 74% were seen once. The sequenced sample was PBMCs. The receptor source for this set is a man aged 40-55 years in good health and CMV-seronegative.

This clone was seen only once. The DNA for the CDR3 is TGTGCCAGCAGTGACCCCGGGGAGTCGAACACTGAAGCTTTCTTT. This sequence encodes CASSDPGESNTEAFF. The rearrangement uses TRBV2 and TRBJ1-1; no clear D. Germline CDR1 SNHLY, CDR2 FYNNEI. The CDR3 loop spans 15 amino acids. V lost 3 bases and J lost 1, with 12 bases in between.

V gene TRBV7-6 combines with J gene TRBJ1-6, with 7 bases matching TRBD1. CDR3 length: 14 residues. Germline CDR1 and CDR2: SGHVS and FNYEAQ. With 5 bases clipped from V and 7 bases from J, the junction kept 5 bases outside the gene matches. The CDR3 bases are TGTGCCAGCAGCCTGACAGGGAAAAATTCACCCCTCCACTTT. Its protein product is CASSLTGKNSPLHF.

This clone was detected only once. The genes are TRBV30 and TRBJ2-3; a possible D gene is TRBD2 (7 bases). The V end was cut by 3 bases, the J end by 0 bases, with 16 bases between. The CDR3 runs 16 residues. Germline-derived CDR1 and CDR2 are GTSNPN and SVGIG (reference sequence). The CDR3 bases are TGTGCCTGGAGGGGGGGGCTCAAAACTAGCACAGATACGCAGTATTTT. It codes for CAWRGGLKTSTDTQYF. The full variable domain, in which reference TRBV30 and TRBJ2-3 provide the parts outside the CDR3, is SQTIHQWPATLVQPVGSPLSLECTVEGTSNPNLYWYRQAAGRGLQLLFYSVGIGQISSEVPQNLSASRPQDRQFILSSKKLLLSDSGFYLCAWRGGLKTSTDTQYFGPGTRLTVL.

V usage is TRBV7-9 and J usage is TRBJ2-1, with 8 bases fitting TRBD2. V was clipped by 4 bases and J by 3 bases; unmatched bases: 8. This CDR3 spans 16 amino acids. Looked up from germline, CDR1 is SEHNR and CDR2 is FQNEAQ (reference sequence). The CDR3 spells CASSSEAGANYNEQFF. DNA of the CDR3: TGTGCCAGCAGCTCTGAAGCGGGGGCGAACTACAATGAGCAGTTCTTC.

V usage is TRBV2 and J usage is TRBJ2-7; D is undetermined. From germline, CDR1 is SNHLY and CDR2 FYNNEI. V was clipped by 1 base and J by 6 bases, with 10 bases between them. This CDR3 spans 13 amino acids. CDR3 protein: CASSEVWAAEQYF. CDR3 bases: TGTGCCAGCAGTGAAGTATGGGCAGCCGAGCAGTACTTC.

The chain joins TRBV4-3 to TRBJ1-6, with D possibly TRBD1 on 5 matching bases. The CDR3 is 15 amino acids. The ends were cut back, 1 base at V and 9 bases at J, with 13 bases in the middle. Germline CDR1 and CDR2: LGHNA and YSLEER. CDR3 bases: TGCGCCAGCAGCCAAGGGGGGGTATCAAGTTCACCCCTCCACTTT. Its translation is CASSQGGVSSSPLHF.

This chain links TRBV4-3 with TRBJ1-2; no clear D gene. Trimming took 0 bases from V and 1 from J, leaving 9 bases between them. In germline, CDR1 is LGHNA, CDR2 YSLEER. The CDR3 sequence is 15 residues long. The CDR3, as DNA: TGCGCCAGCAGCCAAGATACGAGCGTTAACTATGGCTACACCTTC. Protein sequence: CASSQDTSVNYGYTF.

The chain links TRBV19 to TRBJ2-2, with 8 nucleotides matching TRBD2. The CDR3 length is 16 residues. V lost 4 bases and J lost 6; bases outside the gene matches: 10. Germline CDR1 is LNHDA and CDR2 is SQIVND (reference sequence). For the CDR3, the DNA is TGTGCCAGTAGTACCCACGGGGGGGAGTTCTCCGGGGAGCTGTTTTTT. Protein: CASSTHGGEFSGELFF.

This clone was found a few times. The chain joins TRBV2 to TRBJ2-1; perhaps TRBD2 as D (5 bases). CDR3 length: 14 amino acids. V was trimmed by 3 bases and J by 4 bases, leaving 10 bases between them. Germline V gives CDR1 SNHLY, CDR2 FYNNEI. For the CDR3, the DNA is TGTGCCAGCAGTGACACACTAGGATACAATGAGCAGTTCTTC. It translates to CASSDTLGYNEQFF.

The gene calls are TRBV19 and TRBJ1-1; 8 nucleotides match TRBD1. The CDR3 is 17 amino acids. CDR1 and CDR2 from the germline V gene are LNHDA and SQIVND (reference sequence). The trim removed 5 bases at V and 0 bases at J, leaving 11 bases unmatched. Here the CDR3 reads CASSASGTGIMNTEAFF. The CDR3 nucleotides read TGTGCCAGTAGTGCCTCCGGGACAGGCATCATGAACACTGAAGCTTTCTTT.

The CDR3 loop reads CASRTEGTTDTQYF. The CDR3 DNA reads TGTGCCAGCAGAACGGAGGGGACCACAGATACGCAGTATTTT. The gene calls are TRBV6-5 and TRBJ2-3; TRBD2 is a possible D gene (6 bases). The CDR3 consists of 14 residues. V gave up 6 bases and J gave up 2 bases, with 12 bases separating them. Germline V gene data show CDR1 as MNHEY and CDR2 as SVGAGI.

This clone has just a few counts. A read error may account for a junction end that differs from germline. The V call is TRBV6-1, the J call TRBJ2-2; 7 bases map to TRBD1. The CDR3 extends over 14 amino acids. The germline CDR1 and CDR2 sequences are MNHNS and SASEGT. In DNA form, the CDR3 reads TGTGCGAGCAAGGGGACAGCTGACACCGGGGAGCTGTTTTTT. It codes for CASKGTADTGELFF.

The gene calls are TRBV11-2 and TRBJ2-2; tentative D call: TRBD2 (6 bases). There are 16 residues in the CDR3. Germline V gene data show CDR1 as SGHAT and CDR2 as FQNNGV. V lost 4 bases and J 3 bases, leaving 15 bases between the germline ends. CDR3 amino acids: CASSSRVGGHTGELFF. The CDR3 DNA sequence: TGTGCCAGCAGCTCCAGAGTGGGGGGACACACCGGGGAGCTGTTTTTT.

The rearrangement links TRBV6-5 to TRBJ1-1; a possible D gene is TRBD1 (6 bases). Trimming pared 7 bases from V and 10 bases from J, leaving 25 bases between. The CDR3 consists of 15 residues. Looked up from germline, CDR1 is MNHEY and CDR2 is SVGAGI. This CDR3 is CASTGGGPGRGIAFF. CDR3 DNA: TGTGCCAGCACCGGCGGGGGCCCGGGAAGGGGTATAGCTTTCTTT.

The rearrangement uses TRBV7-9 and TRBJ1-1, with a tentative D call TRBD1 (5 bases). Germline-derived CDR1 and CDR2 are SEHNR and FQNEAQ (reference sequence). This CDR3 spans 12 amino acids. Between the trimmed V and J ends, which lost 5 bases and 11 bases, there was a span of 15 bases. The CDR3 reads CASSRTEGTAFF. The CDR3 DNA is TGTGCCAGCAGCCGAACGGAGGGGACGGCTTTCTTT.

The rearrangement uses TRBV10-1 and TRBJ1-2; D is uncertain. Germline CDR1 and CDR2: WNHNN and SYGVQD (reference sequence). V was clipped by 3 bases and J by 0 bases, with 8 bases between them. This CDR3 has 14 residues. The CDR3 coding sequence is TGCGCCAGCAGTGACTCCTCGGCTAACTATGGCTACACCTTC. Protein sequence: CASSDSSANYGYTF.

The rearrangement uses TRBV25-1 and TRBJ1-2; D remains unclear. Germline CDR1 MGHDK, CDR2 SYGVNS. The CDR3 extends over 16 amino acids. Trimming took 1 base from V and 4 from J, leaving 16 bases between them. CDR3 nucleotides: TGTGCCAGCAGTGAATCAGGTGGTAACATGATCTATGGCTACACCTTC. Protein sequence: CASSESGGNMIYGYTF.

This clone was counted between two and nine times. V and J are TRBV30 and TRBJ2-5; TRBD2 aligns across 7 bases. After removal of 0 bases from V and 5 bases from J, the junction contained 9 bases not matched to a gene. The CDR3 spans 15 residues. Germline values: CDR1 GTSNPN, CDR2 SVGIG (reference sequence). CDR3: CAWSVRGDGGETQYF. In nucleotides, the CDR3 is TGTGCCTGGAGTGTACGGGGGGACGGGGGGGAGACCCAGTACTTC.

V and J are TRBV7-9 and TRBJ2-1; TRBD2 aligns across 9 bases. There are 16 residues in the CDR3. The V and J ends lost 3 bases and 4 bases, in that order; junction bases with no gene match: 7. Germline V lookup: CDR1 SEHNR, CDR2 FQNEAQ (reference sequence). Here the CDR3 reads CASSFLSAGGYNEQFF. CDR3 nucleotide sequence: TGTGCCAGCAGCTTCTTGTCTGCGGGGGGGTACAATGAGCAGTTCTTC.

The V gene is TRBV9, the J gene TRBJ2-7; TRBD1 matches 10 bases. This CDR3 has 15 amino acids. Germline V CDR1 and CDR2: SGDLS, YYNGEE. J lost 3 bases, V lost 3 bases, and 6 bases had no gene match. The CDR3 DNA reads as TGTGCCAGCAGCGACCGGGACAGGGGCGTCTACGAGCAGTACTTC. It encodes CASSDRDRGVYEQYF.

The chain joins TRBV2 to TRBJ1-6; D may be TRBD1 (5 bases). This CDR3 is 12 amino acids long. Germline-derived CDR1 and CDR2 are SNHLY and FYNNEI. V was clipped by 10 bases and J by 9 bases, with 13 bases between them. The CDR3 loop is CATQGFSSPLHF. The CDR3 DNA reads TGTGCCACCCAGGGTTTTAGTTCACCCCTCCACTTT. Based on the CDR3 plus reference TRBV2 and TRBJ1-6, the full variable domain is EPEVTQTPSHQVTQMGQEVILRCVPISNHLYFYWYRQILGQKVEFLVSFYNNEISEKSEIFDDQFSVERPDGSNFTLKIRSTKLEDSAMYFCATQGFSSPLHFGNGTRLTVT.